The rows below give T cell receptor beta chains drawn from one sample of a study of blood T cells in healthy people across ages. Via MiXCR, TCRdb re-called the 5' RACE reads, giving one row per CDR3 protein. The sample lists fewer than 900,000 distinct CDR3 sequences, more than 40% occurring once. Sequencing was carried out using blood. All receptors derive from an older woman in good health. Both conserved end residues are part of each CDR3. The D gene is left open where the match is weak. A clone size is listed for some rows: how often the clone was seen (once, few, many), or a class if it is expanded.

d_call: -; v_call: TRBV29-1; j_call: TRBJ1-1; clone_size: -; cdr3_nt: TGCAGCGTTGAAGGGGGCCAGGGAGTTACTGAAGCTTTCTTT; cdr3_aa: CSVEGGQGVTEAFF
d_call: TRBD2; v_call: TRBV20-1; j_call: TRBJ2-7; clone_size: -; cdr3_nt: TGCAGTGCTTGGGACGTAGCGGGGGGTCCCTACGAGCAGTACTTC; cdr3_aa: CSAWDVAGGPYEQYF
d_call: TRBD2; v_call: TRBV7-2; j_call: TRBJ2-5; clone_size: few; cdr3_nt: TGTGCCAGCAGCCGTACCGGGACTAGCGAGACCCAGTACTTC; cdr3_aa: CASSRTGTSETQYF
d_call: TRBD2; v_call: TRBV5-6; j_call: TRBJ2-1; clone_size: -; cdr3_nt: TGTGCCAGCAGCTTGGGAATAGCGGGAGTATTCGATGAGCAGTTCTTC; cdr3_aa: CASSLGIAGVFDEQFF
d_call: -; v_call: TRBV20-1; j_call: TRBJ2-1; clone_size: -; cdr3_nt: TGCAGTGCTAGTTCGGTGGGGTACAATGAGCAGTTCTTC; cdr3_aa: CSASSVGYNEQFF
d_call: TRBD2; v_call: TRBV4-3; j_call: TRBJ2-1; clone_size: few; cdr3_nt: TGCGCCAGCAGCCAAGATCGAGCGGGAGGGAAACAGTTCTTC; cdr3_aa: CASSQDRAGGKQFF
d_call: -; v_call: TRBV29-1; j_call: TRBJ1-2; clone_size: -; cdr3_nt: TGCAGCGTCGCCCCGTCGGACGGGGCTGGCTACACCTTC; cdr3_aa: CSVAPSDGAGYTF
d_call: TRBD2; v_call: TRBV7-9; j_call: TRBJ2-3; clone_size: -; cdr3_nt: TGTGCCAGCAGCACAGCCACTAGCGGGTCGCAGTATTTT; cdr3_aa: CASSTATSGSQYF
d_call: -; v_call: TRBV6-1; j_call: TRBJ1-4; clone_size: -; cdr3_nt: TGTGCCAGCAGTGGACAGGTTGAAAAACTGTTTTTT; cdr3_aa: CASSGQVEKLFF
d_call: TRBD2; v_call: TRBV20-1; j_call: TRBJ2-1; clone_size: -; cdr3_nt: TGCAGTGCTCGAATAGCGGGGGTATACAATGAGCAGTTCTTC; cdr3_aa: CSARIAGVYNEQFF
d_call: TRBD2; v_call: TRBV23-1; j_call: TRBJ2-1; clone_size: -; cdr3_nt: TGCGCCAGCAGTCCGCTAGCGGGAGGGCCGGGCAATGAGCAGTTCTTC; cdr3_aa: CASSPLAGGPGNEQFF
d_call: -; v_call: TRBV20-1; j_call: TRBJ2-1; clone_size: -; cdr3_nt: TGCAGTGCTAGAAACCTAGCGCGGGAATCGGGATCCTACAATGAGCAGTTCTTC; cdr3_aa: CSARNLARESGSYNEQFF
d_call: TRBD1; v_call: TRBV5-6; j_call: TRBJ2-7; clone_size: -; cdr3_nt: TGTGCCAGCAGCCTAACTACCGGGACAGCAACCTACGAGCAGTACTTC; cdr3_aa: CASSLTTGTATYEQYF
d_call: TRBD2; v_call: TRBV7-3; j_call: TRBJ2-7; clone_size: few; cdr3_nt: TGTGCCAGCAGCTTAAAACTAGCGGGAACCGAGCAGTACTTC; cdr3_aa: CASSLKLAGTEQYF
d_call: TRBD1; v_call: TRBV28; j_call: TRBJ1-2; clone_size: once; cdr3_nt: TGTGCCAGCAGTTTTTCGACAGGGGTAGCGATGGGTGGCTACACCTTC; cdr3_aa: CASSFSTGVAMGGYTF